The 8 T cell receptor beta chains presented below share a single source sample, sequenced in a study of identifying expanded T cells in peripheral blood. The data were produced by immunoSEQ multiplex PCR, yet TCRdb's version contains in-frame clones alone and is incomplete. The profile shows around 120,000 clones, more than 75% of them singletons. Sequencing used blood. The origin of the receptors is a person aged 18 to 75 in good health.

This chain connects TRBV18 to TRBJ2-1; tentative D call: TRBD1 (5 bases). Germline V gene sequence: CDR1 KGHSH, CDR2 LQKENI. The CDR3 consists of 14 residues. The V and J ends lost 4 bases and 5 bases respectively, with 12 bases between them. The CDR3 DNA sequence: TGTGCCAGCTCACTTGGGGCCCCCAACAATGAGCAGTTCTTC. Translating it yields CASSLGAPNNEQFF.

This rearrangement joins TRBV6-6 to TRBJ1-1; a weak D match, TRBD1 (5 bases). Germline CDR1 MNHNY, CDR2 SVGAGI (reference sequence). The CDR3 extends over 15 amino acids. Trimming removed 7 bases at V and 0 bases at J, with 15 bases between. Here the CDR3 DNA reads TGTGCCAGCAAATCGTTTAGGGGTGTGAACACTGAAGCTTTCTTT. As protein: CASKSFRGVNTEAFF.

This clone was picked up a small number of times. The chain carries TRBV5-1 and TRBJ1-2; no definite D call. Germline V CDR1 and CDR2: SGHRS, YFSETQ. V lost 5 bases, J lost 0 bases, and 11 bases lay in between. The CDR3 runs to 14 residues. CDR3 nucleotides: TGCGCCAGCAGGGAAAGCACTACTAACTATGGCTACACCTTC. Amino acids: CASRESTTNYGYTF.

The rearrangement joins TRBV5-8 to TRBJ2-1; D is unresolved. Trimming pared 0 bases from V and 10 bases from J, leaving 11 bases between. Germline V gene data show CDR1 as SGHTS and CDR2 as YDEGEE. The CDR3 covers 13 residues. In DNA form, the CDR3 reads TGTGCCAGCAGCTTGGTCCACATAGGAGAGCAGTTCTTC. Translation gives CASSLVHIGEQFF.

This clone has just one count. The chain links TRBV7-3 to TRBJ2-3, with D uncertain. The V gene lost 2 bases and the J gene lost 3 bases, with 9 bases spanning the gap. The CDR3 runs to 14 residues. Germline CDR1 reads SGHTA; CDR2 reads FQGTGA. The chain's CDR3 is CASSLSGPTDTQYF. The CDR3 coding sequence is TGTGCCAGCAGCTTATCCGGACCAACAGATACGCAGTATTTT. The whole variable domain, filled in from reference TRBV7-3 and TRBJ2-3, reads GAGVSQTPSNKVTEKGKYVELRCDPISGHTALYWYRQSLGQGPEFLIYFQGTGAADDSGLPNDRFFAVRPEGSVSTLKIQRTERGDSAVYLCASSLSGPTDTQYFGPGTRLTVL.

The chain links TRBV13 to TRBJ1-6; D not resolved. V was cut by 2 bases and J by 10 bases, with 6 bases left in between. CDR3 length: 12 amino acids. CDR1 is PRHDT, CDR2 FYEKMQ, per germline (reference sequence). The CDR3 DNA is TGTGCCAGCAGCTTAAGTTACTCACCCCTCCACTTT. This gives the protein CASSLSYSPLHF.

The V call is TRBV9, the J call TRBJ1-2, with 10 bases that match TRBD1. The CDR3 is made up of 13 amino acids. Trimming cost V 4 bases and J 6 bases; bases outside gene matches: 3. Germline assignment: CDR1 SGDLS and CDR2 YYNGEE. The chain's CDR3 is CASSFGQGDGYTF. The CDR3 DNA reads as TGTGCCAGCAGCTTTGGACAGGGGGATGGCTACACCTTC.

This rearrangement joins TRBV7-2 to TRBJ1-2; D unclear. This CDR3 comprises 12 residues. Germline-derived CDR1 and CDR2 are SGHTA and FQGNSA. The V and J ends lost 4 bases and 5 bases respectively, with 8 bases between them. The CDR3 spells CASSSQPYGYTF. CDR3 DNA: TGTGCCAGCAGCTCTCAGCCGTATGGCTACACCTTC.